This T cell receptor beta chain is from a study of beta chain features in type 1 diabetes. Study-level findings and limits: TCRB CDR3 length was moderately but significantly reduced in all four CD4+ subsets of Type 1 diabetes patients. The study found that naive, central memory and Treg TCRB repertoires appeared more similar in patients than in healthy donors.

In the case of this clone: Its antigen is still unknown.

CDR1 is SGHNT, CDR2 YENEEA, per germline. V lost 1 base and J lost 4, with 12 bases in between. The CDR3 length is 15 residues. The entirety of the isolated RNA underwent reverse transcription, so expressed TCRB transcripts were sequenced. Repertoires were generated with immunoSEQ multiplex PCR, while TCRdb's copy carries only in-frame clones and drops some. This table has 500,000 to 800,000 clones, roughly 12% appearing once. CD4+ naive, central memory, regulatory and stem cell-like memory subsets were isolated by sorting on CD45RO/CCR7/CD25/CD127/CD95/CD27. This chain joins TRBV11-3 and TRBJ2-3; D gene unclear. Material for sequencing was naive CD4+ T cells from blood. This TCR was recovered from a man aged 30 to 45 with type 1 diabetes. In nucleotides, the CDR3 is TGTGCCAGCAGCTTAGGTTTGGCCCTTCCAGATACGCAGTATTTT. Protein sequence: CASSLGLALPDTQYF.